The rows below give T cell receptor beta chains drawn from one sample of a study of blood T cell repertoires in COVID-19. The method was immunoSEQ multiplex PCR; TCRdb's version includes in-frame clones alone and lacks a portion of them. The data hold more than 90,000 clones, with around 85% observed a single time. The specimen was peripheral blood. The source is an elderly man with acute or convalescent COVID-19. Both conserved end residues are part of each CDR3. Fields, in order: D gene, J gene, V gene, clone size, CDR3 protein, CDR3 DNA. A D gene is named only where the DNA matches it firmly. Clone size appears in some rows only: once, few, many, or a class for an expanded clone.

>.|TRBJ2-6|TRBV3-1/TRBV3-2|.
CATSTGCGANVLTF
TGTGCCACCAGCACAGGGTGTGGGGCCAACGTCCTGACTTTC
>.|TRBJ2-1|TRBV3-1/TRBV3-2|.
CASSQVRRGNEQFF
TGTGCCAGCAGCCAAGTCCGCAGGGGCAATGAGCAGTTCTTC
>TRBD1|TRBJ2-7|TRBV3-1/TRBV3-2|few
CASSQVDRVGEQYF
TGTGCCAGCAGCCAAGTCGACAGGGTGGGCGAGCAGTACTTC
>.|TRBJ1-2|TRBV9|.
CASSQRRVLDGYTF
TGTGCCAGCAGTCAAAGACGGGTGCTAGATGGCTACACCTTC
>TRBD2|TRBJ2-7|TRBV6-2/TRBV6-3|few
CASSWLAGIYEQYF
TGTGCCAGCAGTTGGCTAGCGGGGATCTACGAGCAGTACTTC
>TRBD2|TRBJ2-7|TRBV5-1|.
CASSGVGLAGASEQYF
TGCGCCAGCAGCGGGGTGGGACTAGCGGGAGCTAGCGAGCAGTACTTC
>.|TRBJ2-3|TRBV28|once
CASSLGGSTDTQYF
TGTGCCAGCAGTTTAGGAGGGAGCACAGATACGCAGTATTTT
>TRBD2|TRBJ2-5|TRBV5-1|.
CASSPGVAGERETQYF
TGCGCCAGCAGCCCGGGGGTAGCGGGAGAAAGAGAGACCCAGTACTTC
>.|TRBJ1-3|TRBV9|few
CASSTSSGGGSGNTIYF
TGTGCCAGCAGCACCTCCTCGGGGGGAGGCTCTGGAAACACCATATATTTT
>TRBD1|TRBJ2-2|TRBV18|.
CASSPLPVQGASGELFF
TGTGCCAGCTCACCATTACCGGTCCAGGGGGCGAGCGGGGAGCTGTTTTTT
>.|TRBJ1-5|TRBV5-4|.
CASSAGQSNQPQHF
TGTGCCAGCAGCGCCGGACAGTCCAATCAGCCCCAGCATTTT
>TRBD1|TRBJ1-3|TRBV27|.
CASSSISGTGYGNTIYF
TGTGCCAGCAGTTCCATCTCCGGGACAGGGTACGGAAACACCATATATTTT
>TRBD2|TRBJ2-7|TRBV28|.
CASSRPGLGIYEQYF
TGTGCCAGCAGTCGTCCGGGACTAGGGATCTACGAGCAGTACTTC
>.|TRBJ2-5|TRBV4-1|.
CASSQEEPRAVGGETQYF
TGCGCCAGCAGCCAAGAAGAGCCACGGGCGGTTGGGGGGGAGACCCAGTACTTC
>.|TRBJ2-3|TRBV4-3|.
CASSQDRSGLSTDTQYF
TGCGCCAGCAGCCAAGATAGGAGCGGCCTTAGCACAGATACGCAGTATTTT
>.|TRBJ2-1|TRBV7-3|.
CASSLIPGNEQFF
TGTGCCAGCAGCTTAATTCCAGGGAATGAGCAGTTCTTC
>.|TRBJ2-2|TRBV7-9|.
CASRGPRGDTGELFF
TGTGCCAGCAGAGGACCCAGGGGAGACACCGGGGAGCTGTTTTTT
>.|TRBJ1-5|TRBV19|once
CASSIDPGTFNQPQHF
TGTGCCAGTAGTATAGATCCTGGCACGTTCAATCAGCCCCAGCATTTT
>.|TRBJ1-1|TRBV20-1|.
CSASWGVNTEAFF
TGCAGTGCTAGTTGGGGGGTGAACACTGAAGCTTTCTTT
>.|TRBJ1-3|TRBV11-2|.
CASSSPGGAVRNTIYF
TGTGCCAGCAGCTCACCCGGGGGGGCAGTAAGAAACACCATATATTTT
>TRBD2|TRBJ2-7|TRBV28|once
CASKLREGSYEQYF
TGTGCCAGCAAACTCCGGGAGGGGTCCTACGAGCAGTACTTC
>.|TRBJ1-2|TRBV27|once
CASSVVGRSNGYTF
TGTGCCAGCAGCGTGGTAGGGAGGAGCAATGGCTACACCTTC
>TRBD2|TRBJ2-1|TRBV24-1|.
CATSPLAGGRNEQFF
TGTGCCACCAGTCCCTTGGCGGGAGGGAGGAATGAGCAGTTCTTC
>.|TRBJ1-1|TRBV2|once
CASSEGPAGTEAFF
TGTGCCAGCAGTGAAGGACCCGCGGGCACTGAAGCTTTCTTT
>.|TRBJ1-2|TRBV7-8|.
CASNTGGGPGYTF
TGTGCCAGCAACACCGGCGGGGGGCCTGGCTACACCTTC
>.|TRBJ2-2|TRBV7-8|once
CASSFTPRGGNTGELFF
TGTGCCAGCAGCTTCACACCAAGGGGGGGGAACACCGGGGAGCTGTTTTTT
>.|TRBJ1-2|TRBV21-1|.
CASSPCWTEYYGYTF
TGTGCCAGCAGCCCCTGCTGGACAGAGTACTATGGCTACACCTTC
>TRBD1|TRBJ1-1|TRBV5-4|.
CASSWTLTGGTEAFF
TGTGCCAGCAGCTGGACGTTAACAGGGGGCACTGAAGCTTTCTTT
>.|TRBJ2-3|TRBV24-1|.
CATSDLRGDTQYF
TGTGCCACCAGTGATTTGCGGGGAGATACGCAGTATTTT
>TRBD1|TRBJ1-3|TRBV6-1|.
CASSEGPGTGVHTIYF
TGTGCCAGCAGTGAAGGACCCGGGACAGGGGTGCACACCATATATTTT
>.|TRBJ2-3|TRBV5-4|.
CASSFRVPRTDTQYF
TGTGCCAGCAGCTTCAGGGTTCCCCGCACAGATACGCAGTATTTT
>.|TRBJ1-6|TRBV7-2|once
CASSLEQLRNSPLHF
TGTGCCAGCAGCTTAGAACAGCTCCGGAATTCACCCCTCCACTTT
>TRBD2|TRBJ2-2|TRBV18|.
CASSGLATGAGELFF
TGTGCCAGCTCAGGACTAGCAACGGGCGCCGGGGAGCTGTTTTTT
>.|TRBJ2-7|TRBV3-1/TRBV3-2|.
CASSQDTGAYEQYF
TGTGCCAGCAGCCAAGATACGGGGGCCTACGAGCAGTACTTC
>.|TRBJ1-3|TRBV12-3/TRBV12-4|.
CASRQGSGNTIYF
TGTGCCAGCAGACAGGGAAGTGGAAACACCATATATTTT
>TRBD1|TRBJ2-4|TRBV28|.
CASNNPGQGGKNIQYF
TGTGCCAGTAACAATCCGGGACAGGGAGGCAAAAACATTCAGTACTTC
>.|TRBJ2-3|TRBV19|.
CASRLRTTDTQYF
TGTGCCAGCCGACTTCGGACAACAGATACGCAGTATTTT
>TRBD2|TRBJ2-1|TRBV7-9|.
CASSNMGGEQFF
TGTGCCAGCAGCAACATGGGGGGGGAGCAGTTCTTC
>.|TRBJ1-6|TRBV7-9|.
CASSNGGQGNSPLHF
TGTGCCAGCAGCAACGGTGGGCAGGGGAATTCACCCCTCCACTTT
>.|TRBJ1-4|TRBV18|.
CASSPTQGTNEKLFF
TGTGCCAGCTCACCAACACAGGGAACAAATGAAAAACTGTTTTTT
>.|TRBJ2-2|TRBV11-2|many
CASSLGDFGTGELFF
TGTGCCAGCAGCTTAGGGGACTTTGGGACCGGGGAGCTGTTTTTT
>.|TRBJ1-2|TRBV11-2|.
CASSPRTANYGYTF
TGTGCCAGCAGCCCCCGGACAGCTAACTATGGCTACACCTTC
>.|TRBJ2-7|TRBV11-2|.
CASSIEILPGRSYEQYF
TGTGCCAGCAGCATAGAGATATTACCAGGGAGGTCCTACGAGCAGTACTTC
>.|TRBJ2-1|TRBV19|.
CASRGGRVNNEQFF
TGTGCCAGTAGGGGCGGCAGGGTCAACAATGAGCAGTTCTTC
>TRBD2|TRBJ2-7|TRBV15|few
CATSRDPSGRVSSYEQYF
TGTGCCACCAGCAGAGATCCTAGCGGGAGGGTCAGCTCCTACGAGCAGTACTTC
>TRBD2|TRBJ2-7|TRBV19|.
CASAQGSSGTYEQYF
TGTGCCAGTGCCCAGGGATCTAGCGGGACCTACGAGCAGTACTTC